What follows are 8 T cell receptor beta chains derived from one specimen sequenced in a study of early stage breast cancer tumors. Only in-frame clones appear in the TCRdb table, and some are missing; sequencing was by immunoSEQ multiplex PCR. The sample shows tens of thousands of clones, over 65% of them seen only once. The sequencing sample was made of blood. These TCRs come from a person in their sixties with breast cancer.

The chain joins TRBV9 to TRBJ2-2; TRBD1 agrees at 10 bases. V lost 4 bases to trimming and J lost 6 bases; unmatched junction nucleotides: 9. Germline V gene sequence: CDR1 SGDLS, CDR2 YYNGEE. This CDR3 spans 16 amino acids. This chain's CDR3 is CASSLPGTGVSGELFF. CDR3 coding DNA: TGTGCCAGCAGCCTCCCCGGGACAGGGGTGTCCGGGGAGCTGTTTTTT.

This chain links TRBV5-8 with TRBJ2-2, with D perhaps being TRBD1 or TRBD2 (6 bases each). This CDR3 has 15 amino acids. Trimming left V 4 bases short and J 2 bases short, with 12 bases between. Germline loops: CDR1 SGHTS, CDR2 YDEGEE. The CDR3 bases are TGTGCCAGCAGCGGGGGGCCTATAAACACCGGGGAGCTGTTTTTT. Protein product: CASSGGPINTGELFF. Full variable domain (missing parts from reference TRBV5-8 and TRBJ2-2): EAGVTQSPTHLIKTRGQQATLRCSPISGHTSVYWYQQALGLGLQFLLWYDEGEERNRGNFPPRFSGRQFPNYSSELNVNALELEDSALYLCASSGGPINTGELFFGEGSRLTVL.

V usage is TRBV11-2 and J usage is TRBJ1-1, with unresolved D. The CDR3 contains 13 residues. Germline lookup yields CDR1 SGHAT and CDR2 FQNNGV. The germline V and J ends were trimmed by 2 bases and 10 bases, with 14 bases remaining between them. The CDR3: CASSLNPAAGAFF. Written as DNA, the CDR3 is TGTGCCAGCAGCTTAAACCCCGCCGCTGGAGCTTTCTTT.

The chain recombines TRBV25-1 with TRBJ2-2, with TRBD1 matching 8 bases. This CDR3 is built from 18 residues. V shed 7 bases and J 0 bases; nucleotides not matched to a gene: 13. CDR1 MGHDK and CDR2 SYGVNS come from the germline V gene. CDR3 protein: CASITGQVPTANTGELFF. The CDR3, as DNA: TGTGCCAGCATTACGGGACAGGTACCTACTGCGAACACCGGGGAGCTGTTTTTT. Together with reference TRBV25-1 and TRBJ2-2, the CDR3 gives the full variable domain: EADIYQTPRYLVIGTGKKITLECSQTMGHDKMYWYQQDPGMELHLIHYSYGVNSTEKGDLSSESTVSRIRTEHFPLTLESARPSHTSQYLCASITGQVPTANTGELFFGEGSRLTVL.

The CDR3 loop is CASSQNPGQGHETQYF. In nucleotides, the CDR3 is TGTGCCAGCTCACAAAACCCGGGACAGGGGCACGAGACCCAGTACTTC. The chain combines TRBV18 with TRBJ2-5, with 10 bases identical to TRBD1. The CDR3 contains 16 residues. J was trimmed by 5 bases and V by 4 bases; bases with no gene match: 10. Germline assignment: CDR1 KGHSH and CDR2 LQKENI. The variable domain in full, with the rest retrieved from reference TRBV18 and TRBJ2-5, is NAGVMQNPRHLVRRRGQEARLRCSPMKGHSHVYWYRQLPEEGLKFMVYLQKENIIDESGMPKERFSAEFPKEGPSILRIQQVVRGDSAAYFCASSQNPGQGHETQYFGPGTRLLVL.

The sample holds a few counts of this clone. The genes are TRBV6-5 and TRBJ1-4; D perhaps matches TRBD1 (5 bases). Germline assignment: CDR1 MNHEY and CDR2 SVGAGI. The CDR3 totals 13 residues. Trimming pared 8 bases from V and 3 bases from J, leaving 10 bases between. DNA for the CDR3: TGTGCCAGCCGCACGGGGCCTAATGAAAAACTGTTTTTT. This gives the protein CASRTGPNEKLFF.

The chain carries TRBV7-8 and TRBJ2-1; no firm D call. In germline, CDR1 is SGHVS, CDR2 FQNEAQ. CDR3 length equals 12 residues. The V end was cut by 2 bases, the J end by 8 bases, with 7 bases between. The CDR3 loop is CASSLSSYEQFF. The DNA for the CDR3 is TGTGCCAGCAGCTTATCCAGCTATGAGCAGTTCTTC.

The rearrangement uses TRBV7-9 and TRBJ2-5; D is unresolved. Judging by the DNA end, TRBJ2-7 fits better; the J call may be wrong. The CDR3 totals 12 residues. CDR1 is SEHNR and CDR2 is FQNEAQ in the germline V gene (reference sequence). The CDR3 DNA reads TGTGCCAGCAGCCCCAATCCTTACGAGCAGTACTTC. Translated, it gives CASSPNPYEQYF.